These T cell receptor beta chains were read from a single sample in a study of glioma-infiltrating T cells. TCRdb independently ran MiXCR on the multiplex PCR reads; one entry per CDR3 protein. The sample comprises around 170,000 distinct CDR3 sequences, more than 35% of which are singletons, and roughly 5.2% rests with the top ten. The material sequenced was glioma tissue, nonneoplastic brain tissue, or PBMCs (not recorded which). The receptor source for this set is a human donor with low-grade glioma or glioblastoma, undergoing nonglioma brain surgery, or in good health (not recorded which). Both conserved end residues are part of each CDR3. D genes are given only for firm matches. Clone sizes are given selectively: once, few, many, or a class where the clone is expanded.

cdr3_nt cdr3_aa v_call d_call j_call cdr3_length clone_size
TGTGCCAGCAGCTCCCACTTGGGGACCAAAAACATTCAGTACTTC CASSSHLGTKNIQYF TRBV12-3/TRBV12-4 NA TRBJ2-4 15 many
TGTGCCAGCAGCTCAGGACTAGCGGGAGGGCTAAACACCGGGGAGCTGTTTTTT CASSSGLAGGLNTGELFF TRBV12-3/TRBV12-4 TRBD2 TRBJ2-2 18 NA
TGTGCCAGCAGTTTAGGAGCAGGGAGCACCGGGGAGCTGTTTTTT CASSLGAGSTGELFF TRBV28 NA TRBJ2-2 15 many
TGCAGTGCTAGAGGACTAGCGGGAAGGTATGAGCAGTTCTTC CSARGLAGRYEQFF TRBV20-1 TRBD2 TRBJ2-1 14 many
TGCAGTGCTAGAGATGTGGGGGTAAGCTGGGCCCAGCATTTT CSARDVGVSWAQHF TRBV20-1 NA TRBJ1-5 14 many
TGTGCCACAAGACTAGACCCTAACACTGAAGCTTTCTTT CATRLDPNTEAFF TRBV28 NA TRBJ1-1 13 many
TGTGCCAGAAAAGGGAACACTGAAGCTTTCTTT CARKGNTEAFF TRBV2 NA TRBJ1-1 11 many
TGTGCCAGCACTGGGAATAGCAATCAACCCCAGCATTTT CASTGNSNQPQHF TRBV6-2/TRBV6-3 NA TRBJ1-5 13 NA
TGTGCCAGCAGTTACTCGTCACTAGCCAAAAACATTCAGTACTTC CASSYSSLAKNIQYF TRBV6-6 NA TRBJ2-4 15 many
TGTGCCACCAGTGATTCGGACAGACCAAACGCTGAAGCTTTCTTT CATSDSDRPNAEAFF TRBV24-1 NA TRBJ1-1 15 NA
TGTGCCAGCAGAGGACAGGGAAATAAGCCCCAGCATTTT CASRGQGNKPQHF TRBV6-2/TRBV6-3 TRBD1 TRBJ1-5 13 NA
TGCAGCGTTGTGCAAGGGACAGAGACCCAGTACTTC CSVVQGTETQYF TRBV29-1 NA TRBJ2-5 12 few
TGTGCCGGCAGTTTAGTGGGACTAGCGAACAATGAGCAGTTCTTC CAGSLVGLANNEQFF TRBV12-3/TRBV12-4 TRBD2 TRBJ2-1 15 NA
TGCAGTGCTTTGGCAGGCTCCTACGAGCAGTACTTC CSALAGSYEQYF TRBV20-1 NA TRBJ2-7 12 many
TGTGCCAGCAGCCAAGATGAGGGGAACTATGGCTACACCTTC CASSQDEGNYGYTF TRBV4-2 NA TRBJ1-2 14 few
TGCAGCGTCGCCAATGATAGCAATCAGCCCCAGCATTTT CSVANDSNQPQHF TRBV29-1 NA TRBJ1-5 13 NA
TGCAGTGCTAGAGCCGGGACAAGGAAAACCTACGAGCAGTACTTC CSARAGTRKTYEQYF TRBV20-1 NA TRBJ2-7 15 few
TGCAGTGCTAGAGCCCCGACTATTTCCTACGAGCAGTACTTC CSARAPTISYEQYF TRBV20-1 NA TRBJ2-7 14 NA
TGTGCCAGCAGCTTAGAGCTGTTGGATACGCAGTATTTT CASSLELLDTQYF TRBV7-2 NA TRBJ2-3 13 NA
TGTGCCAGCAGTTTATCGAGAGCTCCTTATAATGAGCAGTACTTC CASSLSRAPYNEQYF TRBV27 NA TRBJ2-7 15 many
TGTGCCAGAAGCGAGAACACCGGGGAGCTGTTTTTT CARSENTGELFF TRBV7-9 NA TRBJ2-2 12 once
TGTGCCAGCAGCGCCCAACTAGCGGGAGTGTACAATAAGCAGTTCTTC CASSAQLAGVYNKQFF TRBV3-1 TRBD2 TRBJ2-1 16 NA
TGCAGCGCGAAAGAAACGAACACTGAAGCTTTCTTT CSAKETNTEAFF TRBV29-1 NA TRBJ1-1 12 NA
TGTGCCAGCAGTCCCTCTAGCGGGAGGAACACCGGGGAGCTGTTTTTT CASSPSSGRNTGELFF TRBV12-3/TRBV12-4 TRBD2 TRBJ2-2 16 NA
TGTGCCAGTAGTCCAAACCTTCGGCCAAGGGTGAGTAATGAGCAGTTCTTC CASSPNLRPRVSNEQFF TRBV19 NA TRBJ2-1 17 NA
TGTGCCAGCTCAGGAACAGCCTCAGACTCTGGAAACACCATATATTTT CASSGTASDSGNTIYF TRBV18 NA TRBJ1-3 16 few
TGTGCCAGCTCACTAAACTCCAATGAGCAGTTCTTC CASSLNSNEQFF TRBV18 NA TRBJ2-1 12 many
TGTGCCAGCAGCGCCGGGACGGGTAACAGTAAAGAGACCCAGTACTTC CASSAGTGNSKETQYF TRBV13 NA TRBJ2-5 16 NA
TGTGCCAGCAGTTTTCAAGGCTTGAATCAGCCCCAGCATTTT CASSFQGLNQPQHF TRBV12-3/TRBV12-4 NA TRBJ1-5 14 many
TGTGCCAGCAGTCCGCCTAGTGGTACGCAGTATTTT CASSPPSGTQYF TRBV6-1 NA TRBJ2-3 12 many
TGCAGTGCTAAAGATCTGAGCAACTTATACAATGAGCAGTTCTTC CSAKDLSNLYNEQFF TRBV20-1 NA TRBJ2-1 15 NA
TGTGCCTGGGCCGCAAGTCGGAATGAGCAGTTCTTC CAWAASRNEQFF TRBV30 NA TRBJ2-1 12 NA
TGCGCCAGCAGCTTATCCCAGGACAGAGAGACCCAGTACTTC CASSLSQDRETQYF TRBV5-1 NA TRBJ2-5 14 few
TGCGCCAGCAGCCGAGCTGATGGGTCCAATGAGCAGTTCTTC CASSRADGSNEQFF TRBV4-1 NA TRBJ2-1 14 NA
TGTGCCAGCTCACGCCTAGCGGGAGGCGGCAATGAGAAGTTCTTC CASSRLAGGGNEKFF TRBV18 TRBD2 TRBJ2-1 15 NA
TGTGCCAGCAGTCTGGACCCTGAGAGCTCCTACGAGCAGTACTTC CASSLDPESSYEQYF TRBV12-3/TRBV12-4 NA TRBJ2-7 15 NA
TGTGCCAGCAGGCAAGCGGGCCGGGGTTACGAGCAGTACTTC CASRQAGRGYEQYF TRBV7-9 NA TRBJ2-7 14 many
TGTGCCAGCAGTTGGGGGAGCTCTGGGGCCAACGTCCTGACTTTC CASSWGSSGANVLTF TRBV28 NA TRBJ2-6 15 few
TGTGCCAGCAGTCGAGTCCCGGGACAGGGTTCCTACGAGCAGTACTTC CASSRVPGQGSYEQYF TRBV27 TRBD1 TRBJ2-7 16 many
TGTGCCAGCAGTGTTCGGGGCCACTACACTGAAGCTTTCTTT CASSVRGHYTEAFF TRBV28 NA TRBJ1-1 14 many
TGTGCCAGCAGTCACCCTTTTGTTGAGCAGTTCTTC CASSHPFVEQFF TRBV28 NA TRBJ2-1 12 many
TGTGCCAGTAGTCCCCAGGATAACCCCGGTACGCAGTATTTT CASSPQDNPGTQYF TRBV19 NA TRBJ2-3 14 NA
TGTGTCACCAGTGACCGTAGCGGGAGTGGATTCAATGAGCAGTTCTTC CVTSDRSGSGFNEQFF TRBV24-1 TRBD2 TRBJ2-1 16 NA
TGTGCCAGCAGCCCCGAGAGGGGGGAAACAGATACGCAGTATTTT CASSPERGETDTQYF TRBV7-9 NA TRBJ2-3 15 few
TGCAGTGCCCCTTTCCCTACGACTCCCTACTCCTACGAGCAGTACTTC CSAPFPTTPYSYEQYF TRBV20-1 NA TRBJ2-7 16 many
TGTGCCATCAGTGAGTTGCGCAATGAGCAGTTCTTC CAISELRNEQFF TRBV10-3 NA TRBJ2-1 12 many
TGTGCCAGTGGGGTTGGGAGGACCTCCTACGAGCAGTACTTC CASGVGRTSYEQYF TRBV2 NA TRBJ2-7 14 NA
TGCGCCAGCAGTGATGGACTAGCGGGAGGGCCAGATAAGCAGTATTTT CASSDGLAGGPDKQYF TRBV2 TRBD2 TRBJ2-3 16 once
TGCAGCGTTGGACGGGGGGGGAACACTGAAGATTTCTTT CSVGRGGNTEDFF TRBV29-1 NA TRBJ1-1 13 NA
TGTGCCAGCAGCCAAGCCGGGGGGAATGAGCAGTTCTTC CASSQAGGNEQFF TRBV3-1 TRBD2 TRBJ2-1 13 many
TGTGCCAGCAGCCAAGCCCCTACTAGCAACGAGCAGTACTTC CASSQAPTSNEQYF TRBV3-1 NA TRBJ2-7 14 NA
TGTGCCAGCAGTTTAGTAAATGTAGGAAACACCATATATTTT CASSLVNVGNTIYF TRBV28 NA TRBJ1-3 14 NA
TGTGCCAGCAGTTTAGCGGGGACTAGCGGGTACAATGAGCAGTTCTTC CASSLAGTSGYNEQFF TRBV12-3/TRBV12-4 TRBD2 TRBJ2-1 16 few
TGCAGTGCTAGAGATTGGACCGACTATAATTCACCCCTCCACTTT CSARDWTDYNSPLHF TRBV20-1 NA TRBJ1-6 15 many
TGTGCCATCGATACGGGGACCTCAGGCACTGAAGCTTTCTTT CAIDTGTSGTEAFF TRBV10-3 NA TRBJ1-1 14 few